This TCR beta chain was profiled in a study of blood T cell repertoires in COVID-19. Study summary: Samples of COVID-19 (acute and convalescent) were obtained from the United States, Italy and Spain. T cells, B-cell-depleted T cells, or PBMCs provided the cDNA or gDNA that served as material.

V was pared by 5 bases and J by 3 bases, with 6 bases of the junction left unmatched. The CDR3 spans 14 residues. Germline V gene lookup returns CDR1 SGHTA and CDR2 FQGNSA. Original methodology: Scientists estimated how many nucleated cells there were by amplifying reference gene primers. Clones were read by immunoSEQ multiplex PCR, and TCRdb kept only the in-frame ones, dropping some. Clonal size and the V and J genes are those of that table, whereas D and trimming came from the DNA. There are approximately 110,000 clones in the sample; 90% to 95% occur only once, and roughly 2.1% lies in the top ten. Seattle's cohort entered during active infection and was followed longitudinally.

Sequences were obtained from peripheral blood. The origin of this receptor is a man between 45 and 60 years old with COVID-19, enrolled during active disease. V gene TRBV7-2 combines with J gene TRBJ2-7; 8 bases line up with TRBD1. The CDR3 nucleotides are TGTGCCAGCAGCCCAACGACAGGGGACTACGAGCAGTACTTC. It yields the protein CASSPTTGDYEQYF.